This TCR beta chain was obtained from a study of vaccination effects on CD4 cells after COVID-19. At the level of the study: Around 2.2 million PBMC per well received approximately 10 IU/ml IL-2 and approximately 10 ug/ml peptides in culture.

As to this clone: Antigen specificity is unknown.

Measured with immunoSEQ multiplex PCR; TCRdb has only the in-frame clones, and not every one. The sample records over 45,000 clones, 67% being singletons. Overall study results and limits: Cross-reactivity with common cold coronaviruses was shown by only 1 of 255 vaccine-induced clones in healthy vaccinees.

CD4+ T cell isolation took place after less than 13 days of culture. Nucleocapsid antibodies stayed negative before and after vaccination, showing no earlier SARS-CoV-2 infection. On both days 3 and 7, half of the culture medium was replaced with IL-2 medium. Germline CDR1 LGHDT, CDR2 YNNKEL (reference sequence). The length of the CDR3 is 14 residues. The J segment lost 5 bases and the V segment lost 8 bases, leaving 9 bases of the junction unmatched. The starting material was CD4+ T cells from PBMCs cultured without peptide, obtained before COVID-19 vaccination. The J gene is TRBJ2-5, the V gene TRBV3-1 (or the pseudogene TRBV3-2); 9 bases are shared with TRBD2. This TCR was recovered from a human donor who received a COVID-19 vaccine. Here the CDR3 reads CASQRGGGQETQYF. CDR3 in DNA: TGTGCCAGCCAGCGCGGGGGGGGCCAGGAGACCCAGTACTTC.